Each of the 11 T cell receptor beta chains below was sequenced from the same sample in a study of T cell responses to AZD1222 COVID-19 vaccine (TCRdb year 2021). The sample's time point label, in plain terms: about 28 days (+/-7) after the second vaccine dose. The protocol used for the library was the immunoSEQ multiplex PCR assay. Drawn from immuneACCESS, this table holds only the in-frame rearrangements with V and J called that TCRdb kept. Clones are partly lost; checked studies trace under half to an unresolved V gene and leave the rest unexplained. Across this sample there are over 150,000 clones, with roughly 90% seen only once. The ten biggest clones cover roughly 4% of the sample. The sample in question was peripheral blood, obtained 28 days after the second AZD1222 dose. The receptors derive from an adult who received the AZD1222 COVID-19 vaccine.

CDR3: CASSLLRGREVYF. The CDR3, as DNA: TGTGCCAGCAGTTTATTAAGGGGGCGCGAAGTTTACTTC. The rearrangement links TRBV27 to TRBJ2-7; 7 nucleotides align to TRBD1. Germline CDR1 is MNHEY and CDR2 is SMNVEV (reference sequence). V dropped 1 base and J dropped 13; count of bases not matched to a gene: 10. This CDR3 is built from 13 residues.

The chain has TRBV27 and TRBJ1-3, with 7 nucleotides matching TRBD1. J gave up 0 bases and V 3 bases, and 8 bases lay outside the gene matches. The CDR3 contains 17 residues. Germline CDR1 reads MNHEY; CDR2 reads SMNVEV (reference sequence). Here the CDR3 reads CASSLRGQDFSGNTIYF. CDR3 DNA sequence: TGTGCCAGCAGTTTGAGGGGGCAGGACTTCTCTGGAAACACCATATATTTT.

The gene calls are TRBV14 and TRBJ1-1, with D possibly matching TRBD1 (5 bases). CDR3 length equals 13 residues. V was trimmed by 4 bases and J by 1 base, leaving 7 bases between them. Germline CDR1 SGHDN, CDR2 FVKESK. As DNA, the CDR3 is TGTGCCAGCAGCCCTGGACAGAACACTGAAGCTTTCTTT. This sequence encodes CASSPGQNTEAFF.

Only one count was recorded for this clone. Other DNA variants within this sample encode the same CDR3. The V gene is TRBV5-4, the J gene TRBJ1-4; D unresolved. V was trimmed by 0 bases and J by 0 bases, leaving 6 bases between them. The CDR3 extends over 15 amino acids. Germline V gene data show CDR1 as SGHNT and CDR2 as YYREEE (reference sequence). CDR3 sequence: CASSLGGTTNEKLFF. DNA of the CDR3: TGTGCCAGCAGCTTGGGCGGTACAACTAATGAAAAACTGTTTTTT.

V usage is TRBV9 and J usage is TRBJ1-6; D gene unclear. The CDR3 sequence is 16 residues long. The V end was cut by 4 bases, the J end by 5 bases, with 16 bases between. Germline assignment: CDR1 SGDLS and CDR2 YYNGEE. CDR3 DNA: TGTGCCAGCAGCCAAGGCCCCTGGTTAGATAATTCACCCCTCCACTTT. This codes for CASSQGPWLDNSPLHF.

The CDR3 DNA reads TGTGCCAGCAGTTTAGGATGGGACAGGGTCTATGGCTACACCTTC. It translates to CASSLGWDRVYGYTF. This chain links TRBV27 with TRBJ1-2; 9 bases line up with TRBD1. In germline, CDR1 is MNHEY, CDR2 SMNVEV (reference sequence). J gave up 4 bases and V 2 bases, and 5 bases lay outside the gene matches. This CDR3 region has 15 residues.

The CDR3 sequence is CASSPGGIYGAEQFF. The CDR3 DNA follows: TGTGCCAGCTCACCCGGTGGCATTTACGGGGCTGAGCAGTTCTTC. The chain has TRBV18 and TRBJ2-1; D is perhaps TRBD1 or TRBD2 (5 bases each). Trimming removed 3 bases from V and 9 bases from J, with 18 bases in between. Germline loops: CDR1 KGHSH, CDR2 LQKENI. CDR3 length equals 15 residues.

The chain is built from TRBV18 and TRBJ2-1, with 9 nucleotides matching TRBD2. The junction had 7 bases not matched to a gene; V was cut back by 3 bases and J by 7 bases. The germline V gene has CDR1 KGHSH and CDR2 LQKENI. The CDR3 extends over 15 amino acids. The CDR3 loop reads CASSPGLASVNEQFF. CDR3 nucleotides: TGTGCCAGCTCACCGGGACTAGCTAGCGTGAATGAGCAGTTCTTC.

This clone is a singleton in its sample. The CDR3: CASSFRGGYTF. The CDR3 region has the DNA TGTGCCAGCAGCTTCAGGGGTGGCTACACCTTC. This rearrangement joins TRBV7-9 to TRBJ1-2; possible D gene TRBD1, 6 bases. This CDR3 comprises 11 residues. With 3 bases removed from V and 7 bases from J, the gap between germline ends came to 6 bases. Per the germline V gene, CDR1 is SEHNR and CDR2 is FQNEAQ (reference sequence). Using reference TRBV7-9 and TRBJ1-2 for the parts outside the CDR3, the full variable domain is DTGVSQNPRHKITKRGQNVTFRCDPISEHNRLYWYRQTLGQGPEFLTYFQNEAQLEKSRLLSDRFSAERPKGSFSTLEIQRTEQGDSAMYLCASSFRGGYTFGSGTRLTVV.

The rearrangement links TRBV29-1 to TRBJ1-2; tentatively, D is TRBD1 (5 bases). V dropped 7 bases and J dropped 7 bases, with 16 bases sitting between them. Germline V gene lookup returns CDR1 SQVTM and CDR2 ANQGSEA. The CDR3 has 12 residues. The CDR3 sequence is CSAGTADSGYTF. As DNA, the CDR3 is TGCAGCGCCGGGACGGCGGATTCTGGCTACACCTTC.

The gene calls are TRBV3-1 (or the pseudogene TRBV3-2) and TRBJ2-2; D ambiguous. The CDR3 length is 17 residues. The germline V gene has CDR1 LGHDT and CDR2 YNNKEL (reference sequence). V lost 5 bases, J lost 5 bases, and 21 bases lay in between. In DNA form, the CDR3 reads TGTGCCAGCAGCTATGTAAGTCCCTCAGGCTTGACCGGGGAGCTGTTTTTT. This gives the protein CASSYVSPSGLTGELFF.